This section outlines one T cell receptor beta chain sequence together with its context. Antigen specificity is unknown. Compared with germline, one end of the junction differs, possibly owing to a read error. CDR1 and CDR2 (germline): SGHKS, YYEKEE (reference sequence). The CDR3 sequence is 18 residues long. This specimen comes from a study of radiotherapy plus CTLA-4 blockade in lung cancer. Looking at the study overall: Objective responses were observed in approximately 17% of patients, and disease control was achieved by approximately 34%.

Assay used: immunoSEQ multiplex PCR; TCRdb lists only in-frame clones, some missing. The sample yields 56,000 or so clones, roughly 84% seen once. Study-level points and caveats: Reportedly, early blood T cell clone dynamics best predicted response, with interferon-beta. In blood, tumor-derived TCR clones expanded after radiotherapy plus ipilimumab.

This chain connects TRBV5-5 to TRBJ2-6; 8 bases agree with TRBD1. The source material was peripheral blood, sampled from a patient treated with radiotherapy plus ipilimumab. The receptor's source is a human donor with non-small cell lung cancer who had a partial response to radiotherapy plus ipilimumab. In DNA form, the CDR3 reads TGTGCCAGCAGTTTGGACAGGGTTAAACCAACTGGGGCCAACGTCCTGACTTTC. Its translation: CASSLDRVKPTGANVLTF.